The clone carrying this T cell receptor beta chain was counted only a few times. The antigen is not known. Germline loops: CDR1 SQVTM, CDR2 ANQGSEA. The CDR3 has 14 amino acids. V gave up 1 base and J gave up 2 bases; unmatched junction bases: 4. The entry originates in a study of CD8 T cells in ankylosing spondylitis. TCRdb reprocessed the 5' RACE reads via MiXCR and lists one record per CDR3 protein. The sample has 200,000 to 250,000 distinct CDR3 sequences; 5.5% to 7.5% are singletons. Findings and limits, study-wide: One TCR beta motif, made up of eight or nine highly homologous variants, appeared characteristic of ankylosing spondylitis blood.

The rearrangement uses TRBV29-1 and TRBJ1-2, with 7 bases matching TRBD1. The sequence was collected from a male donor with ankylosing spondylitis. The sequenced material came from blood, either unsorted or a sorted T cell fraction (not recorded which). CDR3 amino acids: CSVEGQGSNYGYTF. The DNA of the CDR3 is TGCAGCGTTGAAGGACAGGGTTCGAACTATGGCTACACCTTC.